A selection of T cell receptor beta chains follows, all from one sample in a study of T cell changes during pregnancy in multiple sclerosis. Clones were sequenced by immunoSEQ multiplex PCR, and TCRdb holds only the in-frame ones, with some missing. The data contain around 92,000 clones, 80% to 95% of them singletons. The sample in question was peripheral blood, obtained in the first trimester of pregnancy. Receptors were obtained from a female donor with multiple sclerosis, enrolled in a pregnancy study. The CDR3 runs from the conserved cysteine through the conserved F or W. The order of the fields is V gene, J gene, CDR3 length, clone size, D gene, CDR3 DNA, CDR3 protein. D genes are given only for firm matches. Clone size appears in some rows only: once, few, many, or a class for an expanded clone.

TRBV6-5	TRBJ2-2	15	NA	TRBD2	TGTGCCAGCAGTTTCGGGGGGGCGAACACCGGGGAGCTGTTTTTT	CASSFGGANTGELFF
TRBV4-1	TRBJ1-2	14	NA	TRBD1	TGCGCCAGCAGCCAAGAGACAGGGACCTATGGCTACACCTTC	CASSQETGTYGYTF
TRBV5-1	TRBJ1-2	15	NA	NA	TGCGCCAGCAGCTTGGAAGCAGGGCGGCTAAATGGCTACACCTTC	CASSLEAGRLNGYTF
TRBV7-9	TRBJ2-7	15	once	TRBD1	TGTGCCAGCAGCGTGGGACAGGGGCCTTTCTACGAGCAGTACTTC	CASSVGQGPFYEQYF
TRBV5-5	TRBJ2-5	15	NA	TRBD2	TGTGCCAGCAGCTTGGTCCGGGGGGGAGGAGAGACCCAGTACTTC	CASSLVRGGGETQYF
TRBV5-1	TRBJ2-3	16	NA	TRBD2	TGCGCCAGCAGCTTGGCACTAGCGGGGGGAAGAGATACGCAGTATTTT	CASSLALAGGRDTQYF
TRBV9	TRBJ1-4	14	NA	NA	TGTGCCAGCAGCGTAGGCCAGAATAATGAAAAACTGTTTTTT	CASSVGQNNEKLFF
TRBV30	TRBJ2-3	14	NA	TRBD2	TGTGCCTGGAGGATAGCGGGGGGGCCAGATACGCAGTATTTT	CAWRIAGGPDTQYF
TRBV5-1	TRBJ2-1	16	NA	TRBD2	TGCGCCAGCAGCTCTCTAACTAGCGGGGAAATTAATGAGCAGTTCTTC	CASSSLTSGEINEQFF
TRBV5-6	TRBJ2-5	14	NA	NA	TGTGCCAGCAGCTTGGAGCAGCGGGAAGAGACCCAGTACTTC	CASSLEQREETQYF
TRBV27	TRBJ1-2	15	NA	NA	TGTGCCAGCAGTTTAGCGGGGAAGTCTAACTATGGCTACACCTTC	CASSLAGKSNYGYTF